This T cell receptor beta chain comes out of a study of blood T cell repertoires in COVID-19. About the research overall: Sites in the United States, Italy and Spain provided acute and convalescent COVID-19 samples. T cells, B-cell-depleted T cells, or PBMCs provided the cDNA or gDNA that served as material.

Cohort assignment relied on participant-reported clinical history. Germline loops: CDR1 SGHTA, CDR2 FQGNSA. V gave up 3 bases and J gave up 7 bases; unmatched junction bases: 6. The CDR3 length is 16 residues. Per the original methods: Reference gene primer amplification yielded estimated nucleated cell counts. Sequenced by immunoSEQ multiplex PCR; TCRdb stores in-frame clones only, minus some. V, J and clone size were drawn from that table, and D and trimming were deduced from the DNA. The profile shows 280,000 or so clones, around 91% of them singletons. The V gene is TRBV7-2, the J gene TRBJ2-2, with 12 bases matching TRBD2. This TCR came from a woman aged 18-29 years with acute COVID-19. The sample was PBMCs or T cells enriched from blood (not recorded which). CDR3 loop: CASSFWTSGAGGELFF. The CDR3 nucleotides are TGTGCCAGCAGCTTCTGGACTAGCGGGGCTGGCGGGGAGCTGTTTTTT.